This T cell receptor beta chain came from a study of T cell repertoires in cytomegalovirus infection. Study at large: CMV infection plus the matching HLA type was flagged by public TCR beta signatures.

TCRdb reprocessed the reads with MiXCR, giving one entry per CDR3 protein. The data contain about 570,000 distinct CDR3 sequences, approximately 40% of them seen just once; the ten biggest clones take up 40% to 60%. This clonotype was observed a handful of times. Its antigen is as yet unknown. Germline CDR1 MNHEY, CDR2 SMNVEV (reference sequence). This CDR3 region has 15 residues. Trimming shortened V by 1 base and J by 0 bases, and 10 bases separated the two germline ends. The sequence derives from a human donor in good health (CMV status not recorded). Some clones in this sample may be carry-over from other donors' samples. The source material was cultured PBMCs, sampled from culture after CMV antigen stimulation. The genes are TRBV27 and TRBJ2-7, with D possibly matching TRBD2 (6 bases). The CDR3 DNA follows: TGTGCCAGCAGTTTATTGGGGGGAAGCTCCTACGAGCAGTACTTC. It yields the protein CASSLLGGSSYEQYF.